The T cell receptor beta chain described here comes from a study of T-cell reconstitution after alpha-beta-depleted transplantation in children. A TCRbeta library incorporating unique molecular identifiers was prepared. Each CDR3 protein gets one entry after TCRdb re-called the PCR reads with MiXCR. The sample contains about 72,000 distinct CDR3 sequences, around 7.9% of which appear only once. Trimming cost V 5 bases and J 4 bases; bases outside gene matches: 2. Germline V lookup: CDR1 MNHEY, CDR2 SVGAGI. This CDR3 has 14 residues. This clonotype was detected only a few times. The specimen comprised PBMCs from the stem cell graft donor, sampled from the stem cell graft. The source of this sequence is a human donor who donated a stem cell graft to a child with acute lymphoblastic leukemia. This chain connects TRBV6-5 to TRBJ1-5; 10 bases fit TRBD1. Here the CDR3 reads CASSGDRGNQPQHF. In DNA, the CDR3 is TGTGCCAGCAGTGGGGACAGGGGTAATCAGCCCCAGCATTTT.